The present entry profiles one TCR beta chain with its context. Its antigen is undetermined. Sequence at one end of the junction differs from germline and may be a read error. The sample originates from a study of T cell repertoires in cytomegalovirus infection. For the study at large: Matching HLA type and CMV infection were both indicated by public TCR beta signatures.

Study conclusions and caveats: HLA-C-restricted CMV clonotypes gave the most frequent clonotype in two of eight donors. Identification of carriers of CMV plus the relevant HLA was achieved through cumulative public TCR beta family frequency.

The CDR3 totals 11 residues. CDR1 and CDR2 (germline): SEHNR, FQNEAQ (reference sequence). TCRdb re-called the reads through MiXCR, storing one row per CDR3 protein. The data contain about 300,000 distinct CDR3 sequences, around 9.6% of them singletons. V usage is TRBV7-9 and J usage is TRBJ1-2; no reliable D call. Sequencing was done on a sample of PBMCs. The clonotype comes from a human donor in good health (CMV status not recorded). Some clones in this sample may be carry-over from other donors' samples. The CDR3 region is CAGSLAGGYTF. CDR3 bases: TGTGCCGGCAGCTTAGCCGGCGGCTACACCTTC.